Each of the 15 T cell receptor beta chains below was sequenced from the same sample in a study of esophageal squamous cell carcinoma under preoperative chemotherapy. Time point reported: after preoperative PTX-NDP chemotherapy. TCRdb used MiXCR to reprocess the PCR reads, holding one entry per CDR3 protein. The data contain roughly 10,000 distinct CDR3 sequences, about 45% of them singletons. The biological material was taken from a patient given preoperative chemotherapy. These receptors were taken from a human donor with esophageal squamous cell carcinoma. The donor label of this sample is uncertain.

With regard to this clonotype: The junction shows a germline mismatch at one end, possibly a read error. V and J are TRBV6-1 and TRBJ2-2, with D possibly matching TRBD1 (7 bases). CDR3 length: 15 amino acids. CDR1 and CDR2 (germline): MNHNS, SASEGT. The CDR3 loop is CASRTGTANTGEQFF. In DNA form, the CDR3 reads TGTGCCAGCAGGACCGGGACTGCTAACACAGGGGAGCAGTTTTTT.

The V call is TRBV19, the J call TRBJ2-1; D is undetermined. Germline CDR1 reads LNHDA; CDR2 reads SQIVND (reference sequence). Trimming stripped 5 bases from V and 4 bases from J, with 9 bases between. The CDR3 runs 13 residues. The CDR3 sequence is CASSLWPYNEQFF. The CDR3 coding sequence is TGTGCCAGTAGTCTTTGGCCTTACAATGAGCAGTTCTTC.

The V and J genes are TRBV5-1 and TRBJ2-1; a possible D gene is TRBD1 (5 bases). This CDR3 comprises 12 residues. Trimming removed 7 bases from V and 13 bases from J, with 18 bases in between. The V gene's germline CDR1 is SGHRS and CDR2 YFSETQ. The CDR3 here is CASGVGEETQFF. The CDR3 DNA is TGCGCCAGCGGGGTAGGGGAAGAGACCCAGTTCTTC.

This clonotype was recorded many times. This chain links TRBV6-1 with TRBJ2-5; 8 bases line up with TRBD1. There are 15 residues in the CDR3. J gave up 4 bases and V 6 bases, and 10 bases lay outside the gene matches. Germline V gene data show CDR1 as MNHNS and CDR2 as SASEGT. The CDR3 nucleotides are TGTGCCAGCAGACGTACCGCAGGGGGCACAGAGACCCAGTACTTC. Encoded protein: CASRRTAGGTETQYF.

This clonotype has just a few counts. V and J are TRBV11-3 and TRBJ2-1, with D hard to call. This CDR3 contains 13 residues. CDR1 SGHNT and CDR2 YENEEA come from the germline V gene. Between the trimmed V and J ends, which lost 1 base and 13 bases, there was a span of 14 bases. The CDR3, as DNA: TGTGCCAGCAGCTTAGGTGGGGATGAGACCCAGTTCTTC. This translates into CASSLGGDETQFF.

This clonotype was recorded at least ten times. The chain couples TRBV7-9 to TRBJ1-2, with 7 bases aligning to TRBD1. The V gene end was trimmed by 1 base and the J gene end by 2 bases; junction bases not matched to a gene: 4. CDR3 length equals 15 residues. CDR1 and CDR2 (germline): SEHNR, FQNEAQ (reference sequence). The CDR3 bases are TGTGCCAGCAGCTTAGAGGAGGACAGGAACTATGGCTACACCTTC. Protein sequence: CASSLEEDRNYGYTF.

This clonotype has only a few counts. A read error is possible here, since a much larger clone lies one base away. The chain recombines TRBV27 with TRBJ2-1; the D gene is possibly TRBD2 (5 bases). The DNA end lines up better with TRBJ2-7; the J call may be wrong. The germline CDR1 and CDR2 sequences are MNHEY and SMNVEV (reference sequence). The CDR3 covers 15 residues. CDR3 DNA sequence: TGTGCCAGCAGGGAGCGGAGATACTCCTACAATGAGCAGTACTTC. Protein: CASRERRYSYNEQYF.

The chain carries TRBV6-4 and TRBJ2-5, with 9 positions matching TRBD2. Germline V gene data show CDR1 as MRHNA and CDR2 as SNTAGT. The CDR3 is 15 residues long. CDR3 DNA sequence: TGTGGCGGGGGGGACGGGGAGCGTGACCCAGATACCCAGTACTTC. It specifies CGGGDGERDPDTQYF.

V and J are TRBV6-1 and TRBJ1-2; maybe TRBD1 (5 bases). The CDR3 loop spans 17 amino acids. The germline V and J ends were trimmed by 3 bases and 5 bases, with 22 bases remaining between them. Germline V gene sequence: CDR1 MNHNS, CDR2 SASEGT. The CDR3 spells CASSELLRRDSRYGYTF. The CDR3 region has the DNA TGTGCCAGCAGTGAGTTACTCAGACGGGACTCAAGGTATGGCTACACCTTC.

This clonotype was detected a few times. The chain combines TRBV28 with TRBJ2-6; D is perhaps TRBD1 (6 bases). The germline V and J ends were trimmed by 5 bases and 4 bases, with 15 bases remaining between them. Germline V gene sequence: CDR1 MDHEN, CDR2 SYDVKM. The CDR3 is 16 amino acids. CDR3 region: CASSPIQGPGANVLTF. Here the CDR3 DNA reads TGTGCCAGCAGTCCAATACAGGGTCCCGGGGCCAACGTCCTGACTTTC.

The sample holds a few counts of this clonotype. The chain combines TRBV12-3 or TRBV12-4 with TRBJ2-4; 8 bases fit TRBD2. The CDR3 runs to 13 residues. V shed 5 bases, J shed 8 bases, and the junction held 5 bases outside the gene matches. The CDR3: CASSSGRVDIQYF. The CDR3 DNA reads TGTGCCAGCAGTAGCGGGAGAGTAGACATTCAGTACTTC.

The chain combines TRBV6-1 with TRBJ2-2; D tentatively reads TRBD1 or TRBD2 (5 bases each). The germline V and J ends were trimmed by 6 bases and 13 bases, with 18 bases remaining between them. Germline loops: CDR1 MNHNS, CDR2 SASEGT. The CDR3 totals 13 residues. The DNA of the CDR3 is TGTGCCAGCAGGGCCGAGGGTACCGGGACGCTGTTTTTT. Its translation is CASRAEGTGTLFF.

This clonotype was recorded at least ten times. The chain employs TRBV6-1 and TRBJ2-1; weak D call: TRBD1 (7 bases). Matching the DNA end better, TRBJ2-7 makes the J call doubtful. The CDR3 extends over 14 amino acids. The germline V gene encodes CDR1 MNHNS and CDR2 SASEGT. CDR3 DNA: TGTGCCAGCGGGGGGAGCGGACAGGCCTACGAGCAGTACTTC. This encodes CASGGSGQAYEQYF.

This clonotype was detected only once. This may come from a read error, since a much larger clone is one base off. The chain has TRBV6-1 and TRBJ2-1; 7 bases are shared with TRBD2. The V gene end was trimmed by 7 bases and the J gene end by 10 bases; junction bases not matched to a gene: 13. CDR1 MNHNS and CDR2 SASEGT come from the germline V gene. CDR3 length: 14 residues. Here the CDR3 reads CASTPGGESYEQFF. CDR3 DNA: TGTGCCAGCACCCCGGGGGGTGAAAGCTACGAGCAGTTCTTC.

This clonotype occurred many times. A much larger clone sits a single nucleotide away, making a read error possible. This sequence joins TRBV7-2 and TRBJ2-1; the D gene is possibly TRBD2 (5 bases). The J call may be mistaken, given a closer DNA end match to TRBJ2-7. The CDR3 spans 15 residues. CDR1 SGHTA and CDR2 FQGNSA come from the germline V gene. The CDR3 loop is CASSLAPSERREQYF. In DNA, the CDR3 is TGTGCCAGCAGCTTAGCACCCTCTGAGAGGAGGGAGCAGTACTTC.